A single sample gave rise to the 5 T cell receptor beta chains below, sequenced in a study of blood T cell repertoires in COVID-19 (dated by TCRdb to between 2020 and 2021). Library preparation used the immunoSEQ multiplex PCR assay. Imported from immuneACCESS, the table was reduced by TCRdb to in-frame sequences with V and J called. These copies leave out some clones; in studies compared against another copy, an unresolved V gene accounts for under half, and the cause of the remainder is not known. This sample holds 200,000 to 250,000 clones; under 85% were observed only once. The ten largest account for around 5.5% of the sample. Sequenced: peripheral blood. Receptors were obtained from a human donor in a cohort sampled during active COVID-19.

This sequence joins TRBV5-4 and TRBJ2-1; 10 nucleotides match TRBD2. The V segment lost 2 bases and the J segment 2 bases; nucleotides outside the gene matches: 7. Germline V gives CDR1 SGHNT, CDR2 YYREEE (reference sequence). CDR3 length equals 17 residues. The CDR3: CASSLDLAGATYNEQFF. The CDR3 DNA is TGTGCCAGCAGCTTAGACCTAGCGGGAGCGACCTACAATGAGCAGTTCTTC.

The rearrangement joins TRBV29-1 to TRBJ2-5, with a possible D match to TRBD2 (5 bases). V was clipped by 3 bases and J by 4 bases, with 12 bases between them. The CDR3 has 13 amino acids. Germline CDR1 reads SQVTM; CDR2 reads ANQGSEA. The DNA for the CDR3 is TGCAGCGTTGACCTCCGCGGGCCAGAGACCCAGTACTTC. This translates into CSVDLRGPETQYF.

The chain's CDR3 is CASSIRTRTETQYF. As DNA, the CDR3 is TGTGCCAGTAGCATAAGGACTAGAACGGAGACCCAGTACTTC. The chain is built from TRBV19 and TRBJ2-5; 7 bases are shared with TRBD2. The CDR3 totals 14 residues. Germline V gene lookup returns CDR1 LNHDA and CDR2 SQIVND (reference sequence). The junction had 9 bases not matched to a gene; V was cut back by 6 bases and J by 5 bases.

The chain carries TRBV28 and TRBJ1-6; 8 nucleotides align to TRBD1. The CDR3 totals 14 residues. With V trimmed by 7 bases and J by 8 bases, 7 bases remained unmatched. CDR1 and CDR2 (germline): MDHEN, SYDVKM. The CDR3 sequence is CASISGQGDSPLHF. Written as DNA, the CDR3 is TGTGCCAGCATTTCCGGACAGGGTGATTCACCCCTCCACTTT.

J is TRBJ2-3 and V is TRBV6-4; tentatively, D is TRBD1 (5 bases). The CDR3 length is 17 residues. Germline assignment: CDR1 MRHNA and CDR2 SNTAGT. V lost 3 bases and J 0 bases, leaving 16 bases between the germline ends. The CDR3 is CASSEFSLAGSTDTQYF. The CDR3, as DNA: TGTGCCAGCAGTGAGTTTAGTCTGGCAGGGAGCACAGATACGCAGTATTTT.